Below, 25 T cell receptor beta chains from the same sample are listed, as sequenced in a study of cytomegalovirus exposure and HLA in healthy donors. The primer mix had 60 Vbeta and 13 Jbeta primers. Clones were read by immunoSEQ multiplex PCR, and TCRdb kept only the in-frame ones, dropping some. The sample includes about 160,000 clones, 65% to 85% of them seen just once. Specimen: PBMCs. The receptors shown here come from a woman aged 50 to 60 in good health and CMV-seropositive.

This clone appeared once. The rearrangement links TRBV4-3 to TRBJ2-3, with TRBD2 identical over 9 bases. The CDR3 spans 18 residues. The germline V gene has CDR1 LGHNA and CDR2 YSLEER. V was pared by 0 bases and J by 4 bases, with 11 bases of the junction left unmatched. This chain's CDR3 is CASSQDWAGLAGADTQYF. CDR3 in DNA: TGCGCCAGCAGCCAAGACTGGGCGGGACTAGCCGGTGCAGATACGCAGTATTTT.

This clone was detected only a few times. V is TRBV6-6 and J is TRBJ2-7; no firm D call. V dropped 0 bases and J dropped 5 bases, with 14 bases sitting between them. This CDR3 is 15 amino acids long. In germline, CDR1 is MNHNY, CDR2 SVGAGI (reference sequence). CDR3 sequence (DNA): TGTGCCAGCAGTTACTCGTGGCAGAAATCCCACGAGCAGTACTTC. Translation: CASSYSWQKSHEQYF.

The gene calls are TRBV6-5 and TRBJ1-2; tentative D call: TRBD1 (5 bases). Trimming shortened V by 4 bases and J by 3 bases, and 18 bases separated the two germline ends. This CDR3 contains 16 residues. Germline CDR1 reads MNHEY; CDR2 reads SVGAGI. CDR3 amino acids: CASSWQGEVGDYGYTF. The CDR3 DNA sequence: TGTGCCAGCAGTTGGCAGGGTGAAGTAGGGGACTATGGCTACACCTTC.

This chain joins TRBV10-2 and TRBJ2-1, with D possibly being TRBD2 (6 bases). CDR3 size: 14 residues. Germline values: CDR1 WSHSY, CDR2 SAAADI. V dropped 7 bases and J dropped 0 bases, with 10 bases sitting between them. CDR3 residues: CASIAGYSYNEQFF. For the CDR3, the DNA is TGCGCCAGCATTGCGGGGTACTCCTACAATGAGCAGTTCTTC.

The count of this clone is one. V and J are TRBV29-1 and TRBJ2-7; maybe TRBD1 (5 bases). The CDR3 loop spans 13 amino acids. From germline, CDR1 is SQVTM and CDR2 ANQGSEA. V was trimmed by 3 bases and J by 10 bases, leaving 19 bases between them. The DNA for the CDR3 is TGCAGCGTTGATAGGGTGGGGCAGGCCGAACAGTACTTC. Translating it yields CSVDRVGQAEQYF.

This chain connects TRBV5-5 to TRBJ2-7; maybe TRBD1 (5 bases). With 5 bases removed from V and 8 bases from J, the gap between germline ends came to 23 bases. The CDR3 sequence is 15 residues long. From germline, CDR1 is SGHKS and CDR2 YYEKEE (reference sequence). In nucleotides, the CDR3 is TGTGCCAGCAGACTCCGACAGCCTCCCGTATCAAAGCAGTACTTC. This translates into CASRLRQPPVSKQYF.

This rearrangement joins TRBV5-8 to TRBJ1-6; D not certain. Trimming took 6 bases from V and 13 from J, leaving 5 bases between them. Per germline, CDR1 SGHTS and CDR2 YDEGEE. The CDR3 length is 9 residues. The CDR3 DNA sequence: TGTGCCAGCACCCTCCCCCTCCACTTT. This encodes CASTLPLHF.

This clone was picked up one time. The V call is TRBV9, the J call TRBJ2-7, with D hard to call. The V end was cut by 3 bases, the J end by 3 bases, with 10 bases between. The CDR3 sequence is 13 residues long. CDR1 and CDR2 (germline): SGDLS, YYNGEE. CDR3 DNA sequence: TGTGCCAGCAGCGCGGAGAGCAGCTACGAGCAGTACTTC. Its translation is CASSAESSYEQYF.

The rearrangement links TRBV6-1 to TRBJ1-3; D is uncertain. Trimming shortened V by 6 bases and J by 3 bases, and 15 bases separated the two germline ends. Germline loops: CDR1 MNHNS, CDR2 SASEGT. The length of the CDR3 is 15 residues. The CDR3 DNA reads as TGTGCCAGCAGGCCGAGCGGCGGGGTTGGAAACACCATATATTTT. This translates into CASRPSGGVGNTIYF.

The genes are TRBV10-3 and TRBJ1-5; TRBD1 matches at 10 bases. Germline V gives CDR1 ENHRY, CDR2 SYGVKD. J was trimmed by 6 bases and V by 10 bases; bases with no gene match: 9. The length of the CDR3 is 14 residues. CDR3 DNA: TGTGCCACTAACGACAGGGGGCAAGGTCAGCCCCAGCATTTT. Translated, it gives CATNDRGQGQPQHF.

This chain links TRBV19 with TRBJ2-3; 8 bases are shared with TRBD2. CDR1 LNHDA and CDR2 SQIVND come from the germline V gene (reference sequence). CDR3 length: 18 amino acids. Trimming cost V 0 bases and J 4 bases; bases outside gene matches: 12. Here the CDR3 reads CASSIDPRGRMNPDTQYF. Here the CDR3 DNA reads TGTGCCAGTAGTATAGATCCTCGCGGGAGGATGAATCCAGATACGCAGTATTTT. The entire variable domain, with the rest obtained from reference TRBV19 and TRBJ2-3, is as follows: DGGITQSPKYLFRKEGQNVTLSCEQNLNHDAMYWYRQDPGQGLRLIYYSQIVNDFQKGDIAEGYSVSREKKESFPLTVTSAQKNPTAFYLCASSIDPRGRMNPDTQYFGPGTRLTVL.

The chain is built from TRBV29-1 and TRBJ2-5, with 7 bases lining up with TRBD1. The V segment lost 6 bases and the J segment 4 bases; nucleotides outside the gene matches: 5. CDR1 is SQVTM and CDR2 is ANQGSEA in the germline V gene. There are 12 residues in the CDR3. CDR3 residues: CSVEDRRETQYF. The CDR3 DNA reads TGCAGCGTAGAGGACAGGAGAGAGACCCAGTACTTC. Looking up the rest from reference TRBV29-1 and TRBJ2-5 gives the full variable domain: SAVISQKPSRDICQRGTSLTIQCQVDSQVTMMFWYRQQPGQSLTLIATANQGSEATYESGFVIDKFPISRPNLTFSTLTVSNMSPEDSSIYLCSVEDRRETQYFGPGTRLLVL.

This chain joins TRBV5-1 and TRBJ2-5; perhaps TRBD2 as D (6 bases). The CDR3 has 14 residues. V lost 4 bases and J 5 bases, leaving 15 bases between the germline ends. Germline CDR1 is SGHRS and CDR2 is YFSETQ. CDR3 in DNA: TGCGCCAGCAGCCAGGGCCTAGCGATTGAGACCCAGTACTTC. Translating gives CASSQGLAIETQYF.

The chain is built from TRBV10-3 and TRBJ1-2; D remains unclear. The CDR3 is 15 residues long. V lost 2 bases, J lost 9 bases, and 19 bases lay in between. Germline V gene lookup returns CDR1 ENHRY and CDR2 SYGVKD. The CDR3 protein is CAISESGGLRYSYTF. CDR3 DNA: TGTGCCATCAGTGAGAGTGGAGGACTCCGTTATAGCTACACCTTC.

This chain links TRBV21-1 with TRBJ2-7; the table assigns TRBD2, which was not confirmed against the DNA. TRBV21-1 is described as a pseudogene. The CDR3 consists of 15 residues. The CDR3 is CASRMEWREDYEQYF. CDR3 nucleotides: TGTGCCAGCAGGATGGAGTGGCGGGAGGACTACGAGCAGTACTTC.

This clone was observed a single time. The CDR3 DNA sequence: TGTGCCAGCAGCTTTTCGGGGGAAGGCTCTTACGAGCAGTACTTC. Protein product: CASSFSGEGSYEQYF. This chain joins TRBV13 and TRBJ2-7; perhaps TRBD2 as D (6 bases). Between the trimmed V and J ends, which lost 3 bases and 4 bases, there was a span of 16 bases. The CDR3 sequence is 15 residues long. Germline V CDR1 and CDR2: PRHDT, FYEKMQ (reference sequence).

The chain couples TRBV10-1 to TRBJ1-5; 7 bases map to TRBD1. The CDR3 is made up of 14 amino acids. V dropped 4 bases and J dropped 4; count of bases not matched to a gene: 4. The germline V gene has CDR1 WNHNN and CDR2 SYGVQD (reference sequence). CDR3 nucleotide sequence: TGCGCCAGCAGTGTGGGACAGTCTAATCAGCCCCAGCATTTT. Protein: CASSVGQSNQPQHF.

The rearrangement uses TRBV6-6 and TRBJ1-2; no reliable D call. Per the germline V gene, CDR1 is MNHNY and CDR2 is SVGAGI (reference sequence). The CDR3 covers 13 residues. Trimming pared 7 bases from V and 5 bases from J, leaving 14 bases between. CDR3: CASTGPGRYGYTF. The DNA for the CDR3 is TGTGCCAGCACAGGTCCCGGGAGGTATGGCTACACCTTC.

The genes are TRBV5-1 and TRBJ2-3; D remains unclear. The V gene's germline CDR1 is SGHRS and CDR2 YFSETQ. The CDR3 is made up of 9 amino acids. Trimming left V 8 bases short and J 8 bases short, with 6 bases between. In DNA form, the CDR3 reads TGCGCCAGAAGAGGTACGCAGTATTTT. This translates into CARRGTQYF.

The genes are TRBV11-3 and TRBJ2-7; TRBD1 matches 7 bases. V shed 2 bases and J 4 bases; nucleotides not matched to a gene: 2. This CDR3 has 13 residues. CDR1 and CDR2 (germline): SGHNT, YENEEA. The CDR3 DNA reads TGTGCCAGCAGCTTACCAGGGGGTTACGAGCAGTACTTC. This encodes CASSLPGGYEQYF.

The chain has TRBV5-1 and TRBJ1-6; tentative D call: TRBD1 (6 bases). Trimming took 0 bases from V and 7 from J, leaving 14 bases between them. Germline CDR1 is SGHRS and CDR2 is YFSETQ. This CDR3 is 16 amino acids long. CDR3 sequence reads: CASSLVSSGANSPLHF. The CDR3 nucleotides read TGCGCCAGCAGCTTGGTGTCGTCAGGGGCCAATTCACCCCTCCACTTT. Full variable domain (missing parts from reference TRBV5-1 and TRBJ1-6): KAGVTQTPRYLIKTRGQQVTLSCSPISGHRSVSWYQQTPGQGLQFLFEYFSETQRNKGNFPGRFSGRQFSNSRSEMNVSTLELGDSALYLCASSLVSSGANSPLHFGNGTRLTVT.

The chain employs TRBV4-3 and TRBJ2-2, with D possibly matching TRBD2 (5 bases). In germline, CDR1 is LGHNA, CDR2 YSLEER. The length of the CDR3 is 14 residues. Trimming stripped 0 bases from V and 7 bases from J, with 9 bases between. The CDR3 loop reads CASSQETTFGELFF. CDR3 DNA: TGCGCCAGCAGCCAAGAGACTACGTTCGGGGAGCTGTTTTTT.

Worth noting for this clone: The junction and the germline gene differ at one end; a read error may be behind it. The chain links TRBV4-1 to TRBJ1-2; 10 nucleotides agree with TRBD1. This CDR3 comprises 15 residues. Germline CDR1 and CDR2: MGHRA and YSYEKL. CDR3 sequence reads: CASSSGPGQGSGYTF. CDR3 in DNA: TGTGCCAGCAGCTCCGGCCCGGGACAGGGGTCCGGCTACACCTTC.

This chain links TRBV27 with TRBJ2-1, with 13 bases lining up with TRBD2. Trimming removed 5 bases from V and 3 bases from J; junction bases left unmatched: 13. Germline CDR1 is MNHEY and CDR2 is SMNVEV (reference sequence). The CDR3 consists of 19 residues. As DNA, the CDR3 is TGTGCCAGCAGTCCGTTTCCGGGACTAGCGGGGTCCTTCTACAATGAGCAGTTCTTC. Translation: CASSPFPGLAGSFYNEQFF.

The chain couples TRBV7-9 to TRBJ2-1, with 10 bases matching TRBD1. CDR1 and CDR2 (germline): SEHNR, FQNEAQ (reference sequence). The CDR3 is 15 amino acids. Germline trimming cut 4 bases from V and 3 bases from J; bases unmatched to any gene: 3. The CDR3 here is CASSSWTGGYNEQFF. The CDR3 nucleotides read TGTGCCAGCAGCTCGTGGACAGGGGGCTACAATGAGCAGTTCTTC.